One and the same sample provided the 5 T cell receptor beta chains below, sequenced in a study of T-cell reconstitution after alpha-beta-depleted transplantation in children. TCRbeta library preparation incorporated unique molecular identifiers. TCRdb reanalysed the PCR reads using MiXCR and keeps one entry per CDR3 protein. The sample consists of over 550,000 distinct CDR3 sequences, roughly a tenth of them appearing once. The specimen was PBMCs from the stem cell graft donor, collected from the stem cell graft. The receptors shown here come from a human donor who donated a stem cell graft to a child with acute myeloid leukemia.

This clonotype occurred a few times. This chain's CDR3 is CSVTGSNQPQHF. The DNA of the CDR3 is TGCAGTGTCACAGGGAGCAATCAGCCCCAGCATTTT. The chain employs TRBV20-1 and TRBJ1-5; possibly TRBD1 for D (6 bases). Germline CDR1 is DFQATT and CDR2 is SNEGSKA (reference sequence). CDR3 length: 12 amino acids. Trimming pared 7 bases from V and 1 base from J, leaving 8 bases between.

This clonotype was seen only a few times. The chain has TRBV6-5 and TRBJ2-3, with unresolved D. V was cut by 0 bases and J by 5 bases, with 15 bases left in between. Germline V gene lookup returns CDR1 MNHEY and CDR2 SVGAGI. The CDR3 contains 16 residues. CDR3 amino acids: CASSYSGGTRLDTQYF. The CDR3 nucleotides are TGTGCCAGCAGTTACTCCGGCGGAACGAGGTTAGATACGCAGTATTTT.

This clonotype showed up many times. The chain is built from TRBV20-1 and TRBJ2-5; D ambiguous. The CDR3 is 13 amino acids. With 1 base removed from V and 5 bases from J, the gap between germline ends came to 11 bases. In germline, CDR1 is DFQATT, CDR2 SNEGSKA (reference sequence). The DNA for the CDR3 is TGCAGTGCTAGAGGAGGCGTAGTGGAGACCCAGTACTTC. The encoded protein is CSARGGVVETQYF.

There are many counts of this clonotype. The chain has TRBV7-9 and TRBJ2-1, with D possibly matching TRBD2 (5 bases). The CDR3 runs 13 residues. Between the trimmed V and J ends, which lost 4 bases and 5 bases, there was a span of 9 bases. Germline V CDR1 and CDR2: SEHNR, FQNEAQ (reference sequence). The chain's CDR3 is CASSSWRHNEQFF. The DNA of the CDR3 is TGTGCCAGCAGCTCCTGGAGGCACAATGAGCAGTTCTTC.

This clonotype was picked up a small number of times. The chain carries TRBV5-1 and TRBJ2-3, with a tentative D call TRBD1 (6 bases). Trimming left V 7 bases short and J 5 bases short, with 17 bases between. This CDR3 contains 14 residues. Germline CDR1 SGHRS, CDR2 YFSETQ. In DNA, the CDR3 is TGCGCCAGCGGTGAGCGGCCACAGGGAGATACGCAGTATTTT. Its protein is CASGERPQGDTQYF.